This TCR beta chain stems from a study of blood T cell repertoires in COVID-19 (TCRdb year 2020). Notes on the research overall: Samples from collaborators originated in the United States, Italy and Spain and spanned both the acute and convalescent phases of COVID-19. Where available, HLA class I and class II types were obtained from metadata supplied by the sample provider rather than from assay-based typing. Sample metadata almost always included a de-identified subject ID, COVID-19 status, age in years and sex. A freely available public database, intended as a resource for researchers studying the immune response to SARS-CoV-2, is where the repertoires were released. Deeply sampled blood TCRbeta repertoires from subjects exposed to, actively infected with, or recovered from COVID-19 were included in the dataset. Samples were obtained from the ongoing ImmuneRACE study (first 160 participants) and from 1,254 subjects provided by 6 global collaborators. The prospective study material was composed of cDNA or gDNA derived from T cells, B-cell-depleted T cells, or PBMCs.

V is pared back by 5 bases and J by 4 bases, with 14 bases lying between the germline termini. Reading the germline V gene (reference sequence) gives CDR1 MNHEY and CDR2 SMNVEV. Including the terminal cysteine and phenylalanine, the CDR3 comprises 14 residues. Only the CDR3 DNA is retained, 42 bases long and in frame from the first base. In Seattle, one collaborating source enrolled patients while the infection was active and tracked those patients longitudinally over the course of disease. Collaborating institutions collected whole blood in K2EDTA tubes following their own protocols. For TCRbeta analysis, collaborators shipped samples as frozen whole blood, isolated PBMCs, or DNA extracted from either of those sample types. As to this clone: Its antigen is not yet known. Base-call qualities are not available, and no considerably larger clone is one nucleotide away.

The investigation overall reported the following: How much clinical and demographic metadata was included differed by source and by participant, and the metadata was provided uncurated.

TCRbeta CDR3 regions were amplified from genomic DNA using the immunoSEQ Assay, a bias-controlled multiplex PCR. The authors processed their data as follows. Nucleated cell counts per sample were estimated from amplification of reference gene primers within the assay. To quantify the absolute abundance of each unique TCRbeta CDR3 rearrangement, sequence reads were collapsed and filtered. Productive Simpson clonality was computed per sample as the square root of Simpson's diversity index over productive rearrangements. In TCRdb, the immuneACCESS table is reduced to in-frame sequences with V and J assigned. These tables do not hold every clone; where another copy was compared, an unresolved V gene accounts for under half, and the others remain unexplained. The V and J calls and the clone size are those of that table, but D and trimming were determined from the DNA. In this sample the table shows 200,000 to 250,000 clones, 65% to 85% of which occur a single time. About 1.3% of the sample is held by the ten biggest clonotypes.

Material for sequencing was peripheral blood. This receptor was obtained from a woman aged 25 to 45 with COVID-19, enrolled during active disease. The chain is assembled from TRBV27 and TRBJ1-1; the best D guess is TRBD1, with 6 bases matching. DNA sequence: TGTGCCAGCAGTCCTCACCAAGGGGGCACTGAAGCTTTCTTT. It translates to CASSPHQGGTEAFF.